This T cell receptor beta chain comes out of a study of identifying expanded T cells in peripheral blood (dated by TCRdb to about 2019). Turning to the overall study: Separate aliquots of the same genomic DNA pool were sequenced to produce technical replicates, and four replicates were compared in pairs. What the authors observed across the whole study: Across all healthy-donor time intervals, the beta-binomial model significantly lowered both the number of clones called differentially abundant and the false-positive rate. Between technical replicates the binomial model flagged approximately 1.2 differentially abundant clones, whereas over about two weeks the binomial model flagged about 16.4 and over about 4 weeks 19 to 20. The authors expected biological variance in healthy repertoires might increase further over much longer intervals such as months to years. Variance in clone template counts between two-week samples significantly increased with total template count across all healthy donors.

Points on this clone: It lacks a known antigen. Base quality data are lacking; no much larger clone is found one base away.

The V end loses 3 bases and the J end loses 4 bases, and a stretch of 15 bases separates them. The cysteine opens and the phenylalanine closes a CDR3 of 15 amino acids. The sequence is cut down to CDR3 DNA, 45 bases in frame from base 1. The germline V gene (reference sequence) gives CDR1 as MNHNY and CDR2 as SVGAGI. The immunoSEQ Assay, which uses bias-controlled multiplex PCR amplification of genomic DNA, was used to profile TCRbeta CDR3 regions. The published analysis was carried out like this. The absolute abundance of each unique TCRbeta CDR3 region was quantified after sequences were collapsed and filtered. Differential abundance was tested with two models: a binomial (Fisher-equivalent) model and a beta-binomial model that adds time-dependent variance fitted from healthy donors. Clones with fewer than 5 combined templates were removed, and differential abundance was called for clones with a Benjamini-Hochberg FDR below 0.01. Using the form v = (b*log(k)+a)^2, the beta-binomial variance was modeled as a function of the total template count across the two samples. TCRdb mirrors the immuneACCESS table, restricted to in-frame sequences. Some clones are absent from its copies; in checked studies, under half trace to an unresolved V gene, and the reason for the others is unknown. The V and J calls and clone size are taken from that table; D and trimming were inferred from the DNA. This sample lists some 75,000 clones; about nine tenths were detected once. The top ten clonotypes cover around 3.3% of the sample.

No immune events such as infections were documented for the healthy donors during the collection period. Time-dependent variance in a beta-binomial model of T-cell clone differential abundance was calibrated using healthy-donor blood repertoires as a training cohort. The training cohort was composed of some ten healthy donors, 3 female and 7 male. An age range of about 29 to 65 years, with an average of about 45 years, was recorded for the donors. Whole blood was collected from each healthy donor at three time points spaced 2 to 3 weeks apart and obtained from a commercial supplier. Genomic DNA was extracted from unsorted whole blood for immunosequencing.

The sample consisted of blood. The TCR originated in a person aged 18 to 75 in good health. This chain is built from TRBV6-6 and TRBJ1-2; the D gene is unclear. The CDR3 is CASSYQSPGTYGYTF. The sequenced DNA is TGTGCCAGCAGTTATCAATCCCCCGGCACCTATGGCTACACCTTC.